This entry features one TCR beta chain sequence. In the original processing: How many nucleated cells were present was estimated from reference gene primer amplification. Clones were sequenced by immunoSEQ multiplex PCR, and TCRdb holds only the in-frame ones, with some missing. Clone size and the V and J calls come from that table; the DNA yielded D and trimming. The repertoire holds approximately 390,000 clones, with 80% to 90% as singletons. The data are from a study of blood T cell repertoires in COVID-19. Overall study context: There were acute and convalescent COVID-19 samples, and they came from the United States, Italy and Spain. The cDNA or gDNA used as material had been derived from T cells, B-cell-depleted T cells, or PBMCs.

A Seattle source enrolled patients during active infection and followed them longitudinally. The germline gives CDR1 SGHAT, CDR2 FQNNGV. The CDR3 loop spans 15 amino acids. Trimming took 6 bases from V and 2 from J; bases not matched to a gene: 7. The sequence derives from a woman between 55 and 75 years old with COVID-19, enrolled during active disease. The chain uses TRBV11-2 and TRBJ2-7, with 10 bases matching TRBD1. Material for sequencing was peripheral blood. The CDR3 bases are TGTGCCAGCAGAAGACTGGGACAGGGGCCCTACGAGCAGTACTTC. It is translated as CASRRLGQGPYEQYF.